A selection of T cell receptor beta chains follows, all from one sample in a study. TCRdb's copy holds only in-frame clones and misses some; the assay was immunoSEQ multiplex PCR. The sample lists approximately 70,000 clones; 85% to 95% were seen once. The sequenced sample was PBMCs. These receptors were collected from a man in his forties with rheumatoid arthritis. Both conserved end residues are part of each CDR3. Clone sizes are given selectively: once, few, many, or a class where the clone is expanded.

J gene,V gene,clone size,CDR3 protein
TRBJ2-7,TRBV19,.,CASSIGQGGYEQYF
TRBJ1-3,TRBV5-1,.,CASSPGLRPTFEDESYF
TRBJ1-1,TRBV19,once,CASSSPGVGGWTEAFF
TRBJ1-4,TRBV20-1,.,CSAEGDEKLFF
TRBJ2-4,TRBV7-2,.,CASSPGAKNIQYF
TRBJ2-7,TRBV5-6,.,CASSSMLQVYEQYF
TRBJ2-1,TRBV7-3,.,CASSLTGTGAHEQFF
TRBJ2-5,TRBV2,once,CASRPQGEETQYF
TRBJ1-5,TRBV5-6,.,CASSFGREQPQHF
TRBJ1-3,TRBV19,few,CASSHLSGNTIYF
TRBJ1-2,TRBV2,.,CASSGQGANYGYTF
TRBJ2-7,TRBV28,.,CASSLSIYEQYF
TRBJ1-5,TRBV6-2/TRBV6-3,.,CASSYRPVAGDQPQHF
TRBJ1-1,TRBV5-1,.,CASSLSGSWNTEAFF
TRBJ2-3,TRBV19,.,CASTPTGGRTDTQYF
TRBJ2-7,TRBV14,.,CASGASREQYF
TRBJ1-5,TRBV6-5,.,CASSLDRASNQPQHF
TRBJ2-6,TRBV18,.,CASSAARGPGANVLTF
TRBJ1-3,TRBV7-6,.,CASSFGFTSGNTIYF
TRBJ1-2,TRBV19,.,CASSPTQGARYGYTF
TRBJ2-7,TRBV5-1,.,CASSLPRPGAEQYF
TRBJ2-3,TRBV29-1,.,CSVSRTSGGADTQYF
TRBJ2-7,TRBV7-2,few,CASSQTSGSSYEQYF
TRBJ2-1,TRBV7-3,.,CASSPRTSGSLDEQFF
TRBJ2-7,TRBV18,.,CASSPGRGQYEQYF
TRBJ1-1,TRBV7-3,.,CASSFNGGNTEAFF
TRBJ2-1,TRBV5-4,.,CASSSPPTGKNEQFF
TRBJ2-6,TRBV4-1,.,CASSRLSGTGDRSGANVLTF
TRBJ2-7,TRBV5-6,.,CASTRLPRSSYEQYF
TRBJ2-2,TRBV6-5,.,CASSEDRRATGELFF
TRBJ2-7,TRBV4-1,.,CASSQDRPVGREQYF
TRBJ2-3,TRBV6-1,.,CASSGSSRGGISRTDTQYF
TRBJ2-2,TRBV27,.,CASSSGTSGSLDTGELFF
TRBJ1-5,TRBV29-1,once,CSVQAGTGGLTPQHF
TRBJ1-2,TRBV11-2,.,CASSPGHLYGYTF
TRBJ2-5,TRBV7-3,.,CASSLIGTSGEETQYF
TRBJ2-5,TRBV5-4,.,CASSPSGTREETQYF
TRBJ2-7,TRBV20-1,.,CSAYYEQYF
TRBJ1-4,TRBV28,.,CASRLQGANEKLFF
TRBJ1-5,TRBV19,.,CASSMEGILNQPQHF
TRBJ1-5,TRBV10-1,.,CASIRDRGLRNQPQHF